A single sample is the source of the 12 T cell receptor beta chains below, sequenced in a study of shared clonotypes between healthy human individuals (dated by TCRdb to the early 2020s). The protocol used for the library was the immunoSEQ multiplex PCR assay. TCRdb stores this immuneACCESS table with in-frame sequences only. Part of the clones is absent; in the studies checked, under half of the shortfall reflects unresolved V genes, and no reason is known for the rest. The sample yields about 1 million clones; 78% were counted once. In total, the top ten clones hold about 0.52% of the sample. The sequenced material came from memory CD4+ T cells from PBMCs. The cell subset or site tag for this specimen amounts to: CD45RA-negative fraction. Receptor source: a man younger than 35 in good health. Some clones in this sample may be carry-over from other donors' samples.

This chain joins TRBV5-8 and TRBJ2-5; 8 bases are a match to TRBD1. Germline CDR1 SGHTS, CDR2 YDEGEE. The CDR3 consists of 13 residues. V lost 2 bases to trimming and J lost 4 bases; unmatched junction nucleotides: 1. CDR3: CASSLDRGETQYF. The CDR3 coding sequence is TGTGCCAGCAGCTTAGACAGGGGAGAGACCCAGTACTTC.

The CDR3 is CASSSVTGAADRDTEAFF. CDR3 DNA sequence: TGTGCCAGCAGCTCCGTGACAGGGGCCGCGGACCGTGACACTGAAGCTTTCTTT. The V call is TRBV7-2, the J call TRBJ1-1; TRBD1 matches at 8 bases. Germline V gene lookup returns CDR1 SGHTA and CDR2 FQGNSA. The CDR3 contains 18 residues. V was clipped by 4 bases and J by 3 bases; unmatched bases: 16.

J is TRBJ2-1 and V is TRBV7-3, with 14 bases identical to TRBD2. Germline V gene lookup returns CDR1 SGHTA and CDR2 FQGTGA. Unmatched junction bases numbered 7, after V lost 5 bases and J lost 7 bases. The CDR3 contains 16 residues. Here the CDR3 reads CASSLGLAGGGNEQFF. As DNA, the CDR3 is TGTGCCAGCAGCCTTGGACTAGCGGGAGGTGGGAATGAGCAGTTCTTC. The variable domain in full, with the rest retrieved from reference TRBV7-3 and TRBJ2-1, is GAGVSQTPSNKVTEKGKYVELRCDPISGHTALYWYRQSLGQGPEFLIYFQGTGAADDSGLPNDRFFAVRPEGSVSTLKIQRTERGDSAVYLCASSLGLAGGGNEQFFGPGTRLTVL.

V is TRBV15 and J is TRBJ2-7; D possibly uses TRBD1 or TRBD2 (5 bases each). Germline V gene sequence: CDR1 LNHNV, CDR2 YYDKDF (reference sequence). CDR3 length: 15 residues. The V end was cut by 8 bases, the J end by 3 bases, with 20 bases between. The CDR3 bases are TGTGCCACCCAGCCCATCCCCGGGACCCGCTACGAGCAGTACTTC. Protein sequence: CATQPIPGTRYEQYF.

For this clone: Other DNA variants within this sample encode the same CDR3. The rearrangement uses TRBV28 and TRBJ2-3, with D possibly TRBD2 on 7 matching bases. V lost 3 bases and J 6 bases, leaving 13 bases between the germline ends. Germline assignment: CDR1 MDHEN and CDR2 SYDVKM. The CDR3 spans 14 residues. CDR3 region: CASSLGGPTDTQYF. The CDR3 DNA reads as TGTGCCAGCAGTTTGGGGGGGCCGACGGATACGCAGTATTTT.

The chain links TRBV10-1 to TRBJ2-7; 10 nucleotides agree with TRBD2. Germline CDR1 and CDR2: WNHNN and SYGVQD (reference sequence). The V segment lost 6 bases and the J segment 0 bases; nucleotides outside the gene matches: 5. CDR3 size: 15 residues. The CDR3 protein is CASRAGTSVSYEQYF. The CDR3 region has the DNA TGCGCCAGCAGGGCCGGGACTAGCGTCTCCTACGAGCAGTACTTC.

The chain is built from TRBV6-4 and TRBJ1-1; D unresolved. Germline V gene lookup returns CDR1 MRHNA and CDR2 SNTAGT. V was shortened by 8 bases and J by 5 bases, with 15 bases between the two germline ends. CDR3 size: 13 residues. CDR3 sequence: CASSSSGSTEAFF. DNA of the CDR3: TGTGCCAGCTCGTCGTCTGGGAGTACTGAAGCTTTCTTT.

This clone was observed once. V usage is TRBV29-1 and J usage is TRBJ2-3; 10 bases agree with TRBD2. This CDR3 contains 16 residues. Germline V gene sequence: CDR1 SQVTM, CDR2 ANQGSEA. V was pared by 1 base and J by 1 base, with 5 bases of the junction left unmatched. The CDR3 reads CSVEGSGRTGTDTQYF. In nucleotides, the CDR3 is TGCAGCGTTGAAGGTAGCGGGAGGACAGGCACAGATACGCAGTATTTT.

The chain uses TRBV27 and TRBJ1-2; D may be TRBD1 (5 bases). The CDR3 covers 16 residues. Trimming shortened V by 7 bases and J by 2 bases, and 20 bases separated the two germline ends. Germline CDR1 and CDR2: MNHEY and SMNVEV (reference sequence). The CDR3 here is CASTSLFTGTNYGYTF. The CDR3 region has the DNA TGTGCCAGCACCAGTCTTTTTACCGGGACGAACTATGGCTACACCTTC.

V and J are TRBV10-1 and TRBJ2-5; D not certain. Germline V gene data show CDR1 as WNHNN and CDR2 as SYGVQD (reference sequence). The CDR3 covers 16 residues. V dropped 5 bases and J dropped 5 bases, with 21 bases sitting between them. The CDR3 region is CASSKGVSMDEETQYF. The CDR3 nucleotides read TGCGCCAGCAGTAAAGGCGTATCGATGGATGAGGAGACCCAGTACTTC.

The chain has TRBV29-1 and TRBJ2-5; D uncertain. CDR1 and CDR2 from the germline V gene are SQVTM and ANQGSEA. The ends were cut back, 4 bases at V and 2 bases at J, with 8 bases in the middle. The length of the CDR3 is 12 residues. CDR3 sequence (DNA): TGCAGCGTTGGAGTCCAGCAAGAGACCCAGTACTTC. It codes for CSVGVQQETQYF.

The chain recombines TRBV5-1 with TRBJ2-1; no clear D gene. The CDR3 contains 16 residues. The germline gives CDR1 SGHRS, CDR2 YFSETQ. The V and J ends lost 4 bases and 0 bases respectively, with 14 bases between them. Here the CDR3 DNA reads TGCGCCAGCAGCCCTGATGGGCATAGCTCCTACAATGAGCAGTTCTTC. Amino acid sequence: CASSPDGHSSYNEQFF.